This T cell receptor beta chain is from a study of T cells in Graves' hyperthyroidism and ophthalmopathy. Study-wide results and caveats: Appearing also in blood were most of the thyroid clonotypes expanded above 0.001. Ophthalmopathy and stable hyperthyroidism were separated by a 13 V-J model. The model made its ophthalmopathy prediction, and onset followed a median around 6.5 months later.

CDR3 length: 14 amino acids. Germline CDR1 and CDR2: SGHRS and YFSETQ. Trimming cost V 0 bases and J 13 bases, with 16 bases left between them. RNA transcripts gave rise to amplified TCR beta CDR3 regions. HTBI primers were the set used in a first-round RT-PCR of the TCR CDR3. One entry per CDR3 protein, called by TCRdb with MiXCR from the multiplex PCR reads. The data hold around 500,000 distinct CDR3 sequences, with 16% observed a single time. This clonotype showed up many times. Its cognate antigen is unknown. Sample: blood. This receptor was taken from a woman aged 25 to 39 with Graves' ophthalmopathy. The V and J genes are TRBV5-1 and TRBJ1-4; D not certain. This CDR3 reads CASSLGRLDGLLFF. Here the CDR3 DNA reads TGCGCCAGCAGCTTGGGGAGATTGGACGGCTTACTGTTTTTT. Drawing the rest from reference TRBV5-1 and TRBJ1-4, the complete variable domain is KAGVTQTPRYLIKTRGQQVTLSCSPISGHRSVSWYQQTPGQGLQFLFEYFSETQRNKGNFPGRFSGRQFSNSRSEMNVSTLELGDSALYLCASSLGRLDGLLFFGSGTQLSVL.